These 11 T cell receptor beta chains originate from one sample sequenced in a study of blood T cell repertoires in COVID-19. Assay used: immunoSEQ multiplex PCR; TCRdb lists only in-frame clones, some missing. The sample records 85,000 to 95,000 clones, 89% being singletons. Sequencing was done on a sample of peripheral blood. The receptors were gathered from a woman over 75 with active COVID-19.

The chain employs TRBV15 and TRBJ1-5; D is uncertain. This CDR3 has 15 amino acids. V dropped 0 bases and J dropped 7 bases, with 13 bases sitting between them. Germline V gives CDR1 LNHNV, CDR2 YYDKDF (reference sequence). CDR3 in DNA: TGTGCCACCAGCAGAGAACGGGCAAGCGGGCAGCCCCAGCATTTT. Amino acid sequence: CATSRERASGQPQHF.

This clone occurred once. This chain connects TRBV6-5 to TRBJ2-7, with D tentatively TRBD1 (6 bases). Trimming left V 4 bases short and J 2 bases short, with 12 bases between. Germline V gene lookup returns CDR1 MNHEY and CDR2 SVGAGI. CDR3 length equals 14 residues. The CDR3: CASSSTGRAYEQYF. Written as DNA, the CDR3 is TGTGCCAGCAGTTCGACAGGTAGGGCCTACGAGCAGTACTTC.

The gene calls are TRBV4-2 and TRBJ1-4; weak D call: TRBD1 (5 bases). From germline, CDR1 is LGHNA and CDR2 YNFKEQ. Trimming took 0 bases from V and 7 from J, leaving 12 bases between them. This CDR3 region has 15 residues. The DNA of the CDR3 is TGTGCCAGCAGCCAAGAGGAGGGGCGCCCTGAAAAACTGTTTTTT. Translating it yields CASSQEEGRPEKLFF.

This chain joins TRBV28 and TRBJ2-5, with 8 positions matching TRBD1. The CDR3 runs 14 residues. Germline trimming cut 2 bases from V and 5 bases from J; bases unmatched to any gene: 4. CDR1 MDHEN and CDR2 SYDVKM come from the germline V gene. CDR3 coding DNA: TGTGCCAGCAGTTTACAGGGGGCTTGGGAGACCCAGTACTTC. Residues: CASSLQGAWETQYF.

The V call is TRBV6-6, the J call TRBJ1-2, with a weak D call TRBD1 (5 bases). Trimming shortened V by 4 bases and J by 8 bases, and 23 bases separated the two germline ends. CDR3 length: 16 residues. The germline V gene has CDR1 MNHNY and CDR2 SVGAGI (reference sequence). This CDR3 is CASSLLLQASKGGYTF. The DNA of the CDR3 is TGTGCCAGCAGTTTGCTCTTACAGGCGTCAAAGGGGGGCTACACCTTC.

This chain connects TRBV4-2 to TRBJ2-5; 15 positions agree with TRBD2. Germline V gives CDR1 LGHNA, CDR2 YNFKEQ. Trimming removed 0 bases from V and 4 bases from J; junction bases left unmatched: 15. The CDR3 has 21 amino acids. The CDR3 DNA sequence: TGTGCCAGCAGCCAAGAGTTATTGGTCAGAGGACTAGCGGGAGGGGGAGAGACCCAGTACTTC. It is translated as CASSQELLVRGLAGGGETQYF.

V and J are TRBV1 and TRBJ2-5; the table's D gene call, TRBD2, was not cross checked with the DNA. TRBV1 is annotated as a pseudogene. This CDR3 comprises 19 residues. Written as DNA, the CDR3 is TGCACCAGCAGCCCTAGGGGTACCGGGGCGGGGGGCCTGCGAGAGACCCAGTACTTC. It encodes CTSSPRGTGAGGLRETQYF.

The chain couples TRBV2 to TRBJ2-7; a weak D match, TRBD1 (7 bases). The CDR3 is 15 residues long. Germline CDR1 reads SNHLY; CDR2 reads FYNNEI. V shed 4 bases and J shed 7 bases, with 20 bases lying between them. The CDR3 reads CASSGRDSSPLEQYF. CDR3 DNA: TGTGCCAGCAGTGGGAGGGACAGCTCACCCTTAGAGCAGTACTTC.

CDR3 nucleotides: TGTGCCAGCTCATCCCGGGACAGGGACAATTCACCCCTCCACTTT. Translated: CASSSRDRDNSPLHF. V and J are TRBV18 and TRBJ1-6; TRBD1 matches at 9 bases. The J segment lost 7 bases and the V segment lost 5 bases, leaving 6 bases of the junction unmatched. This CDR3 comprises 15 residues. The germline CDR1 and CDR2 sequences are KGHSH and LQKENI.

The V gene is TRBV6-2 or TRBV6-3, the J gene TRBJ2-5; 8 bases agree with TRBD1. This CDR3 is built from 17 residues. CDR1 and CDR2 from the germline V gene are MNHEY and SVGEGT. J gave up 3 bases and V 4 bases, and 13 bases lay outside the gene matches. DNA of the CDR3: TGTGCCAGCAGTTCCCTTACCGACAGGGGAGTAAAAGAGACCCAGTACTTC. This encodes CASSSLTDRGVKETQYF.

The chain carries TRBV28 and TRBJ1-5, with D possibly TRBD1 on 6 matching bases. Looked up from germline, CDR1 is MDHEN and CDR2 is SYDVKM. Trimming shortened V by 6 bases and J by 1 base, and 10 bases separated the two germline ends. The CDR3 totals 14 residues. The DNA for the CDR3 is TGTGCCAGCAGGGGCAGGGGAAGCAATCAGCCCCAGCATTTT. The encoded protein is CASRGRGSNQPQHF. The variable domain in full, completed from reference TRBV28 and TRBJ1-5, reads DVKVTQSSRYLVKRTGEKVFLECVQDMDHENMFWYRQDPGLGLRLIYFSYDVKMKEKGDIPEGYSVSREKKERFSLILESASTNQTSMYLCASRGRGSNQPQHFGDGTRLSIL.